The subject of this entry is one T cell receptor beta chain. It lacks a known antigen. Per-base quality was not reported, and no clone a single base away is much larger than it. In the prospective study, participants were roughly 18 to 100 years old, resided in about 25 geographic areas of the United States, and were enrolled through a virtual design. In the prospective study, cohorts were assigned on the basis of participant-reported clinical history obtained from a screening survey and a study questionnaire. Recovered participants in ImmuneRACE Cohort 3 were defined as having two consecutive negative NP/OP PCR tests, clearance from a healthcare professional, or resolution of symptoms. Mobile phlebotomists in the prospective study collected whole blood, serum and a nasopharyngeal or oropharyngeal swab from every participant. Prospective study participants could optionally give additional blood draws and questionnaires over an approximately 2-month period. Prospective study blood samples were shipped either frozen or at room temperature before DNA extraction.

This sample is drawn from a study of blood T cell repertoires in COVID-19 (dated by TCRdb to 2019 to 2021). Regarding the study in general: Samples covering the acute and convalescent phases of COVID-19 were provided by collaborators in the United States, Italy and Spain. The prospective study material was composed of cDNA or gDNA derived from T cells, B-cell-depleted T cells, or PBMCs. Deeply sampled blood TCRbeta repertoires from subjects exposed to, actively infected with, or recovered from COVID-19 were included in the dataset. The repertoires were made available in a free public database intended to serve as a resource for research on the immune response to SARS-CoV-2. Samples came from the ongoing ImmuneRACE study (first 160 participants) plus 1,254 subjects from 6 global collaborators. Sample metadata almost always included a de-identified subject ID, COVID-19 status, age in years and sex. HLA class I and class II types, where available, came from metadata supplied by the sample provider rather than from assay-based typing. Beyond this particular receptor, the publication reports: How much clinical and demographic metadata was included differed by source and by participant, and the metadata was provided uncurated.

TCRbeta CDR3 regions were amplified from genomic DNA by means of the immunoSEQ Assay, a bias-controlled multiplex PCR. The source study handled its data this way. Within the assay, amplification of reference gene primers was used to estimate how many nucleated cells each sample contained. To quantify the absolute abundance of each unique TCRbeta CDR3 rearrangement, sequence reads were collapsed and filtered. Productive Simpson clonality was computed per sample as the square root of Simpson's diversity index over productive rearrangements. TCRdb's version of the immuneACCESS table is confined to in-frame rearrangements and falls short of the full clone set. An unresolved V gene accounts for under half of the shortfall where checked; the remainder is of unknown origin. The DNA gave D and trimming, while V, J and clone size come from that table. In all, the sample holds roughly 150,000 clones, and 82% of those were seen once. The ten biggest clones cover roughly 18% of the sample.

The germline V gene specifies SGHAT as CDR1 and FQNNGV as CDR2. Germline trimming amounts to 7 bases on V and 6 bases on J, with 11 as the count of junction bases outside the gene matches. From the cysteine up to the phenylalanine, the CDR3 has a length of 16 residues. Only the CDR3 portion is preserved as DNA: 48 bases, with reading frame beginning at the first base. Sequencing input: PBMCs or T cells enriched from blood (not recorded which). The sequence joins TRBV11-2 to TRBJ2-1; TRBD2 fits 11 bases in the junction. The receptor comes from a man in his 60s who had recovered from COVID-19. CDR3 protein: CASTAPGLAASNEQFF. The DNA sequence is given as TGTGCCAGCACCGCACCGGGACTAGCGGCGAGCAATGAGCAGTTCTTC.